This entry lists 9 T cell receptor beta chains sequenced from one sample in a study of OX40 agonist ivuxolimab in advanced cancers. Receptors were amplified or captured by the immunoSEQ multiplex PCR assay. TCRdb obtained this table from immuneACCESS and retained in-frame rearrangements with V and J assigned. These tables miss some clones; where compared with another copy, unresolved V genes account for less than half of the shortfall, and the remainder is unexplained. The sample contains about 77,000 clones, 83% of them found a single time. The ten largest clonotypes hold 0.76% of the sample. This specimen was CD4+ or CD8+ T cells sorted from blood, taken in a trial of the OX40 agonist ivuxolimab. Source of these receptors: an adult with an advanced solid tumor such as melanoma, head and neck, liver or kidney cancer.

A single count supports this clone. The chain links TRBV6-6 to TRBJ1-1; D call uncertain. V lost 6 bases and J 3 bases, leaving 5 bases between the germline ends. Per germline, CDR1 MNHNY and CDR2 SVGAGI (reference sequence). CDR3 length: 11 residues. The DNA of the CDR3 is TGTGCCAGCAGAAGAGACACTGAAGCTTTCTTT. It translates to CASRRDTEAFF.

This clone was detected a few times. The V gene is TRBV2, the J gene TRBJ1-6; D is unresolved. The germline V and J ends were trimmed by 3 bases and 6 bases, with 6 bases remaining between them. Germline values: CDR1 SNHLY, CDR2 FYNNEI. This CDR3 contains 13 residues. The CDR3 reads CASSDLRNSPLHF. The CDR3 DNA reads TGTGCCAGCAGTGACCTGCGTAATTCACCCCTCCACTTT.

CDR3 sequence: CASSLEGDSSYNSPLHF. In nucleotides, the CDR3 is TGTGCCAGCAGTTTAGAGGGGGACAGCTCCTATAATTCACCCCTCCACTTT. V and J are TRBV27 and TRBJ1-6; 7 bases fit TRBD1. Germline V lookup: CDR1 MNHEY, CDR2 SMNVEV (reference sequence). The CDR3 has 17 amino acids. Trimming at V came to 2 bases and at J to 0 bases, leaving 4 bases not matched to a gene.

The V gene is TRBV27, the J gene TRBJ2-4; no clear D gene. Germline CDR1 and CDR2: MNHEY and SMNVEV (reference sequence). This CDR3 contains 16 residues. The ends were cut back, 3 bases at V and 0 bases at J, with 12 bases in the middle. The CDR3 spells CASSFRALLAKNIQYF. The CDR3 DNA reads TGTGCCAGCAGTTTTCGGGCCTTACTAGCCAAAAACATTCAGTACTTC.

In DNA form, the CDR3 reads TGTGCCAGCAGCGAATCGGGAGTCTCCTACGAGCAGTACTTC. Translated, it gives CASSESGVSYEQYF. The V call is TRBV5-6, the J call TRBJ2-7; D might be TRBD2 (6 bases). V was clipped by 4 bases and J by 0 bases, with 11 bases between them. Germline V gives CDR1 SGHDT, CDR2 YYEEEE. The CDR3 covers 14 residues.

The genes are TRBV5-1 and TRBJ2-5, with 11 bases fitting TRBD2. The CDR3 covers 17 residues. Germline CDR1 is SGHRS and CDR2 is YFSETQ. V dropped 0 bases and J dropped 3; count of bases not matched to a gene: 7. CDR3 residues: CASSLDPSGRTKETQYF. The CDR3 DNA reads TGCGCCAGCAGCTTGGACCCTAGCGGGAGGACTAAAGAGACCCAGTACTTC.

The chain uses TRBV5-1 and TRBJ1-5; D is undetermined. Trimming shortened V by 4 bases and J by 7 bases, and 15 bases separated the two germline ends. The CDR3 is 14 amino acids. Germline CDR1 SGHRS, CDR2 YFSETQ. CDR3: CASSNGLAGQPQHF. For the CDR3, the DNA is TGCGCCAGCAGCAACGGTCTGGCGGGACAGCCCCAGCATTTT.

The chain carries TRBV29-1 and TRBJ2-3; D may correspond to TRBD1 or TRBD2 (6 bases each). Looked up from germline, CDR1 is SQVTM and CDR2 is ANQGSEA. Trimming removed 6 bases at V and 1 base at J, with 17 bases between. CDR3 length: 15 amino acids. The CDR3 loop reads CSVSKGGGRTDTQYF. DNA of the CDR3: TGCAGCGTAAGCAAGGGTGGGGGGCGCACAGATACGCAGTATTTT.

The rearrangement uses TRBV29-1 and TRBJ1-2; D possibly corresponds to TRBD1 (5 bases). Trimming cost V 3 bases and J 6 bases, with 14 bases left between them. Germline CDR1 and CDR2: SQVTM and ANQGSEA. The CDR3 sequence is 13 residues long. CDR3 residues: CSVDYVGGDGYTF. CDR3 coding DNA: TGCAGCGTTGACTACGTCGGGGGGGATGGCTACACCTTC.